The text below deals with one T cell receptor (beta chain). Individuals drawn from about two dozen US areas were about 18 to 89 years old. Participants in the exposed group had met a COVID-19 case in the 2 weeks before joining the study. This sample was taken from a study of blood T cell repertoires in COVID-19. On the study more broadly: Whether acute or convalescent, the COVID-19 samples came from the United States, Italy and Spain.

V dropped 3 bases and J dropped 3 bases, with 11 bases sitting between them. Germline values: CDR1 LNHDA, CDR2 SQIVND (reference sequence). This CDR3 is 15 amino acids long. Original analysis: Estimated nucleated cell counts came from reference gene primer amplification. Method: immunoSEQ multiplex PCR; TCRdb's copy keeps in-frame clones and lacks some. The V and J calls and clone size were taken over from that table, and D and trimming were inferred from the DNA. The table shows about 210,000 clones, with 70% to 90% occurring only once. The V call is TRBV19, the J call TRBJ1-4; possible D gene TRBD1, 5 bases. The specimen sequenced was PBMCs or T cells enriched from blood (not recorded which). This clonotype was obtained from a woman aged 30 to 39 who had been exposed to COVID-19. CDR3 sequence (DNA): TGTGCCAGTAGTATCAGGGCAGGGCCTAATGAAAAACTGTTTTTT. As protein: CASSIRAGPNEKLFF.